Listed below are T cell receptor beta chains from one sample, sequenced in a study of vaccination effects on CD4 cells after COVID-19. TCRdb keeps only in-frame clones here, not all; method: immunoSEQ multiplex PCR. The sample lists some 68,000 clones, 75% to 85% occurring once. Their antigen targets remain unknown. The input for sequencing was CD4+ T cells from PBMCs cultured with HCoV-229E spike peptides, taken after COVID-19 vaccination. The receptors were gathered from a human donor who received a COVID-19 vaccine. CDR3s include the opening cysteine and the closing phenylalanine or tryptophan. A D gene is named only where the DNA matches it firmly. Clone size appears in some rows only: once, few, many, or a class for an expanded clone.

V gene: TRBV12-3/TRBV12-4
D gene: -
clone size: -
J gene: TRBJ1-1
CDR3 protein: CASTKRENTEAFF
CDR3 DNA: TGTGCCAGCACCAAAAGGGAGAACACTGAAGCTTTCTTT

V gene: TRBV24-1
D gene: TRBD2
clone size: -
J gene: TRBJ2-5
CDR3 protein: CATSDPLAGGLGETQYF
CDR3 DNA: TGTGCCACCAGTGATCCCCTAGCGGGGGGCCTCGGAGAGACCCAGTACTTC

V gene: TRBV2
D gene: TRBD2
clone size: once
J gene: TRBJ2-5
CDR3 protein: CASSPHPSGQETQYF
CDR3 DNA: TGTGCCAGCAGTCCGCACCCTAGCGGGCAAGAGACCCAGTACTTC

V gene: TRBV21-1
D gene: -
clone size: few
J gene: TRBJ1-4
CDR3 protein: CASSKALFRPLQLFF
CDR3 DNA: TGTGCCAGCAGCAAAGCGCTTTTTAGGCCTCTGCAACTGTTTTTT

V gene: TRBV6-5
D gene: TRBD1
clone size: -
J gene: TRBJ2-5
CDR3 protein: CASRSTGQGTQYF
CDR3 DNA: TGTGCCAGCAGGTCCACAGGACAGGGGACCCAGTACTTC

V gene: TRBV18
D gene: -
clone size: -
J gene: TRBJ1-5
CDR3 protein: CASSRDGNQPQHF
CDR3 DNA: TGTGCCAGCTCACGGGACGGGAATCAGCCCCAGCATTTT

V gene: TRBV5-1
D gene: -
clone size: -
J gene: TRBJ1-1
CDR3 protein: CASSSPGVGGTEAFF
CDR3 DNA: TGCGCCAGCAGCTCCCCGGGGGTCGGTGGCACTGAAGCTTTCTTT

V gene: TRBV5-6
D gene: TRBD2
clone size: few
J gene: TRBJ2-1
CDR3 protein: CASSPSGGASNEQFF
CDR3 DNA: TGTGCCAGCAGCCCTAGCGGGGGAGCCAGCAATGAGCAGTTCTTC

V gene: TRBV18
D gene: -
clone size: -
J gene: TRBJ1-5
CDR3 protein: CASSPGQGALGQPQHF
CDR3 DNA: TGTGCCAGCTCACCAGGCCAGGGCGCCCTCGGTCAGCCCCAGCATTTT

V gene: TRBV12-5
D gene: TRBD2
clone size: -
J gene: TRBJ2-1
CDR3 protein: CASGERGGLNEQFF
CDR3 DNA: TGTGCTAGTGGTGAGCGGGGGGGCTTAAATGAGCAGTTCTTC

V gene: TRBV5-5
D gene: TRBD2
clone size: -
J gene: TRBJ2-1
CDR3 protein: CASSTRRPSGVSYNEQFF
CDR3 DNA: TGTGCCAGCAGCACCCGTAGGCCTAGCGGGGTCTCCTACAATGAGCAGTTCTTC

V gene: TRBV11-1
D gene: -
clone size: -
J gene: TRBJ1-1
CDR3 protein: CASSLEGWDTEAFF
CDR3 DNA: TGTGCCAGCAGCTTAGAAGGGTGGGACACTGAAGCTTTCTTT

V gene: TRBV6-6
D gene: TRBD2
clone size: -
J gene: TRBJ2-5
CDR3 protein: CASSYSSSGGGETQYF
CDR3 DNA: TGTGCCAGCAGTTACTCGTCTAGCGGGGGTGGGGAGACCCAGTACTTC

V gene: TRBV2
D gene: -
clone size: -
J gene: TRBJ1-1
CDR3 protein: CASRGWTEAFF
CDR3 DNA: TGTGCCAGCAGAGGGTGGACTGAAGCTTTCTTT

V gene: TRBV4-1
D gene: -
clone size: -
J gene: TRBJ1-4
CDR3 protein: CASREYRSGEKLFF
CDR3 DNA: TGCGCCAGCAGAGAATACCGATCGGGTGAAAAACTGTTTTTT

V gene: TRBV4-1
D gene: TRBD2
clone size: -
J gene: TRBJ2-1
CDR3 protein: CASSQTPSLAGAYNEQFF
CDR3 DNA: TGCGCCAGCAGCCAGACCCCAAGCCTAGCGGGTGCGTACAATGAGCAGTTCTTC

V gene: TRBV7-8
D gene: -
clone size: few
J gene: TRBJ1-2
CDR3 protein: CASSLDPTRGYTF
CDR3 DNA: TGTGCCAGCAGCTTAGACCCCACCCGGGGCTACACCTTC

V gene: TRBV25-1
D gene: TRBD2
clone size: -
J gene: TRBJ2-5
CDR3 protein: CASSGSGGFQETQYF
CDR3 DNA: TGTGCCAGCAGTGGTAGCGGGGGGTTTCAAGAGACCCAGTACTTC

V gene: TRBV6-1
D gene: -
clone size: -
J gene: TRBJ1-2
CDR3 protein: CASSESQGNYGYTF
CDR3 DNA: TGTGCCAGCAGTGAGTCTCAGGGAAACTATGGCTACACCTTC

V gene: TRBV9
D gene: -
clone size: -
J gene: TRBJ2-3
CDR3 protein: CASSPRGPNTDTQYF
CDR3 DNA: TGTGCCAGCAGCCCAAGGGGCCCAAACACAGATACGCAGTATTTT

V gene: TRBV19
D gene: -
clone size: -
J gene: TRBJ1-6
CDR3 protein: CASQKGNSYNSPLHF
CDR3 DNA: TGTGCCAGTCAGAAGGGAAACTCCTATAATTCACCCCTCCACTTT

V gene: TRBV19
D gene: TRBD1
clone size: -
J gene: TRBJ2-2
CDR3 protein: CASSIPGGRTGELFF
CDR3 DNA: TGTGCCAGTAGTATCCCAGGGGGAAGAACCGGGGAGCTGTTTTTT

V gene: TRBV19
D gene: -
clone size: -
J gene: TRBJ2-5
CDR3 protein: CASSIERWETQYF
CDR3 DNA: TGTGCCAGTAGTATTGAGAGGTGGGAGACCCAGTACTTC